This T cell receptor beta chain was observed in a study of patients and donors after allogeneic stem cell transplantation. There are 17 residues in the CDR3. V lost 5 bases, J lost 0 bases, and 9 bases stayed unmatched. The germline gives CDR1 SGHRS, CDR2 YFSETQ. TCRdb fed the RT-PCR reads into MiXCR, producing one record per CDR3 protein. Of about 960,000 distinct CDR3 sequences detected, more than 15% appear once; the ten largest clones hold 5.5% to 6.5%. The sequencing sample was made of blood, either unsorted or a sorted T cell fraction (not recorded which). The clonotype was recovered from a human donor who was either an allogeneic HSCT recipient or a stem cell or donor lymphocyte infusion donor (not recorded which). It is not recorded whose cells these are; they may come from a transplant donor. V and J are TRBV5-1 and TRBJ2-5; 11 bases fit TRBD2. The CDR3, as DNA: TGCGCCAGCAGTTTCCAAACGACTAGCGGGAACCAAGAGACCCAGTACTTC. It specifies CASSFQTTSGNQETQYF.